The clone carrying this TCR beta chain appeared a few times. Its specificity is unknown. This sample is drawn from a study of vaccination and CD4 T cells after COVID-19. Sequencing of cultured CD4+ T cell DNA used the Oncomine TCR Beta short-read assay. TCRdb independently ran MiXCR on the PCR reads; one entry per CDR3 protein. Among 16,000 or so distinct CDR3 sequences listed, 44% were seen once. The V segment lost 5 bases and the J segment 7 bases; nucleotides outside the gene matches: 8. Germline assignment: CDR1 SEHNR and CDR2 FQNEAQ (reference sequence). There are 14 residues in the CDR3. Treatment noted: approximately 11-day PBMC culture with coronavirus spike peptide pools or control peptides (ViraFEST assay).

The receptor's source is a human donor who had recovered from COVID-19. The sequenced sample was CD4+ T cells from blood, cultured in vitro, obtained after SARS-CoV-2 vaccination. V usage is TRBV7-9 and J usage is TRBJ2-7; TRBD1 matches 10 bases. Here the CDR3 DNA reads TGTGCCAGCAGCCCGGGGACAGGGGCATATGAGCAGTACTTC. Its protein is CASSPGTGAYEQYF.